One sample yielded the 5 T cell receptor beta chains listed below, sequenced in a study of T cells in Graves' hyperthyroidism and ophthalmopathy. The investigators amplified TCR beta CDR3 regions from RNA transcripts. Carried out on the TCR CDR3, a first-round RT-PCR used the HTBI primer set. TCRdb recomputed calls from the multiplex PCR reads with MiXCR, one row per CDR3 protein. The table records about 280,000 distinct CDR3 sequences, 25% to 30% of them present only once. The sequencing sample was made of blood. Receptor source: a man aged 35-49 years with Graves' hyperthyroidism that later progressed to Graves' ophthalmopathy.

This clonotype was counted at least ten times. The chain links TRBV11-2 to TRBJ2-5; 7 nucleotides align to TRBD2. J was trimmed by 5 bases and V by 2 bases; bases with no gene match: 5. Germline CDR1 SGHAT, CDR2 FQNNGV. The length of the CDR3 is 14 residues. The CDR3, as DNA: TGTGCCAGCAGCTTACGCACTAGCGAGGAGACCCAGTACTTC. Residues: CASSLRTSEETQYF.

This chain links TRBV28 with TRBJ2-7, with D perhaps assigned TRBD1 or TRBD2 (5 bases each). There are 14 residues in the CDR3. CDR1 is MDHEN and CDR2 is SYDVKM in the germline V gene. The V end was cut by 5 bases, the J end by 1 base, with 12 bases between. CDR3 in amino acids: CASSPPGRSYEQYF. The CDR3 DNA follows: TGTGCCAGCAGTCCACCGGGACGGTCCTACGAGCAGTACTTC.

This clonotype was seen repeatedly, ten times or more. The chain employs TRBV2 and TRBJ2-7; 8 bases map to TRBD1. J gave up 9 bases and V 7 bases, and 11 bases lay outside the gene matches. Germline-derived CDR1 and CDR2 are SNHLY and FYNNEI. The length of the CDR3 is 13 residues. The CDR3 protein is CASKGTGGSRQYF. CDR3 in DNA: TGTGCCAGCAAGGGAACAGGGGGAAGTAGGCAGTACTTC.

In its sample, this clonotype was seen many times. The chain carries TRBV6-2 or TRBV6-3 and TRBJ2-7; TRBD2 matches 11 bases. The V and J ends lost 7 bases and 4 bases, in that order; junction bases with no gene match: 9. Germline CDR1 is MNHEY and CDR2 is SVGEGT. The CDR3 sequence is 15 residues long. The CDR3 region has the DNA TGTGCCAGCAAATCCACTAGCGGGAGTTTATACGAGCAGTACTTC. It encodes CASKSTSGSLYEQYF.

This clonotype was seen more than once but under ten times. This sequence joins TRBV6-2 or TRBV6-3 and TRBJ2-5, with D possibly TRBD1 on 6 matching bases. V was pared by 2 bases and J by 4 bases, with 23 bases between. This CDR3 contains 18 residues. Looked up from germline, CDR1 is MNHEY and CDR2 is SVGEGT. The CDR3 bases are TGTGCCAGCAGTTACAGGCCGACAGGCAGGGCTGGGAGAGAGACCCAGTACTTC. As protein: CASSYRPTGRAGRETQYF.